The 14 T cell receptor beta chains reported below all come from one sample, sequenced in a study of PD-1 blockade in classical Hodgkin lymphoma. Sequenced by immunoSEQ multiplex PCR; TCRdb stores in-frame clones only, minus some. The sample carries 15,000 to 20,000 clones, around 80% recorded once. Autologous stem cell transplantation was followed by relapse in every patient, and brentuximab vedotin exposure varied. Source: peripheral blood mononuclear cells (PBMCs), taken at baseline. The source is a human donor with classical Hodgkin lymphoma.

The chain employs TRBV6-5 and TRBJ1-1, with 8 bases matching TRBD1. Unmatched junction bases numbered 4, after V lost 6 bases and J lost 1 base. This CDR3 is built from 14 residues. Germline CDR1 MNHEY, CDR2 SVGAGI. DNA for the CDR3: TGTGCCAGCAGCTGGACAGGGCCGAACACTGAAGCTTTCTTT. Translating it yields CASSWTGPNTEAFF.

This CDR3 is CASSIYLGLVGDTQYF. The CDR3 DNA follows: TGTGCCAGTAGTATTTACCTTGGGCTTGTCGGGGATACGCAGTATTTT. This chain uses TRBV19 with TRBJ2-3; no clear D. V dropped 3 bases and J dropped 6 bases, with 19 bases sitting between them. The V gene's germline CDR1 is LNHDA and CDR2 SQIVND (reference sequence). This CDR3 spans 16 amino acids.

V is TRBV19 and J is TRBJ1-3; D is unclear. This CDR3 has 17 residues. V dropped 6 bases and J dropped 1 base, with 19 bases sitting between them. Germline loops: CDR1 LNHDA, CDR2 SQIVND (reference sequence). This CDR3 is CASSARREIKSGNTIYF. DNA of the CDR3: TGTGCCAGTAGCGCCAGGAGGGAGATTAAGTCTGGAAACACCATATATTTT.

The sample holds a few counts of this clone. The chain carries TRBV5-1 and TRBJ2-7, with TRBD1 matching over 7 bases. Trimming at V came to 4 bases and at J to 3 bases, leaving 7 bases not matched to a gene. The CDR3 covers 14 residues. CDR1 and CDR2 (germline): SGHRS, YFSETQ. The CDR3 coding sequence is TGCGCCAGCAGCCCTAGACAGGGTGGCTACGAGCAGTACTTC. As protein: CASSPRQGGYEQYF.

The gene calls are TRBV2 and TRBJ1-5, with D hard to call. In germline, CDR1 is SNHLY, CDR2 FYNNEI. Trimming removed 7 bases from V and 2 bases from J, with 12 bases in between. This CDR3 contains 14 residues. This CDR3 reads CASKEGIGNQPQHF. CDR3 nucleotides: TGTGCCAGCAAAGAAGGGATAGGCAATCAGCCCCAGCATTTT.

This chain uses TRBV9 with TRBJ2-7; D may correspond to TRBD1 or TRBD2 (6 bases each). CDR3 length: 15 amino acids. Germline V gene sequence: CDR1 SGDLS, CDR2 YYNGEE. Trimming stripped 2 bases from V and 2 bases from J, with 14 bases between. The CDR3 loop reads CASSVAGEVTYEQYF. The CDR3 coding sequence is TGTGCCAGCAGCGTTGCAGGGGAGGTTACCTACGAGCAGTACTTC. The full variable domain, with the rest looked up from reference TRBV9 and TRBJ2-7, is DSGVTQTPKHLITATGQRVTLRCSPRSGDLSVYWYQQSLDQGLQFLIQYYNGEERAKGNILERFSAQQFPDLHSELNLSSLELGDSALYFCASSVAGEVTYEQYFGPGTRLTVT.

The chain has TRBV28 and TRBJ2-1; 11 bases line up with TRBD2. After removal of 6 bases from V and 7 bases from J, the junction contained 8 bases not matched to a gene. The CDR3 length is 15 residues. The V gene's germline CDR1 is MDHEN and CDR2 SYDVKM. The CDR3 DNA follows: TGTGCCAGCAGGTCTACTAGCGGGAGTAATAATGAGCAGTTCTTC. This sequence encodes CASRSTSGSNNEQFF.

V is TRBV19 and J is TRBJ2-1; TRBD2 matches 10 bases. Germline CDR1 LNHDA, CDR2 SQIVND (reference sequence). The CDR3 runs to 14 residues. V was pared by 6 bases and J by 8 bases, with 7 bases of the junction left unmatched. In DNA, the CDR3 is TGTGCCAGTAGCCGAGCGGGAGGGAGGGATGAGCAGTTCTTC. Amino acid sequence: CASSRAGGRDEQFF.

The rearrangement joins TRBV10-3 to TRBJ2-2; TRBD2 agrees at 11 bases. The V gene's germline CDR1 is ENHRY and CDR2 SYGVKD. The CDR3 loop spans 18 amino acids. V shed 2 bases and J 4 bases; nucleotides not matched to a gene: 9. The CDR3 here is CAISEETSGKTVTGELFF. As DNA, the CDR3 is TGTGCCATCAGTGAGGAGACTAGCGGGAAGACGGTCACCGGGGAGCTGTTTTTT.

Here the CDR3 reads CASSQDSLDNEQFF. CDR3 DNA: TGCGCCAGCAGCCAAGATTCACTAGACAATGAGCAGTTCTTC. The chain carries TRBV4-1 and TRBJ2-1, with D tentatively TRBD2 (5 bases). The CDR3 has 14 amino acids. V was pared by 0 bases and J by 5 bases, with 8 bases between. The germline V gene encodes CDR1 MGHRA and CDR2 YSYEKL.

The V call is TRBV5-1, the J call TRBJ2-3; 7 positions agree with TRBD2. Trimming at V came to 4 bases and at J to 5 bases, leaving 16 bases not matched to a gene. Per the germline V gene, CDR1 is SGHRS and CDR2 is YFSETQ. The CDR3 loop spans 17 amino acids. In DNA form, the CDR3 reads TGCGCCAGCAGCCCGGCCCCCTCCAGCGGGAAGGGAGATACGCAGTATTTT. It is translated as CASSPAPSSGKGDTQYF. The whole variable domain, remainder taken from reference TRBV5-1 and TRBJ2-3, is KAGVTQTPRYLIKTRGQQVTLSCSPISGHRSVSWYQQTPGQGLQFLFEYFSETQRNKGNFPGRFSGRQFSNSRSEMNVSTLELGDSALYLCASSPAPSSGKGDTQYFGPGTRLTVL.

This clone was recorded once. The chain joins TRBV30 to TRBJ1-5, with 8 nucleotides matching TRBD1. With V trimmed by 8 bases and J by 4 bases, 25 bases remained unmatched. Germline V gene data show CDR1 as GTSNPN and CDR2 as SVGIG (reference sequence). The CDR3 spans 19 residues. The CDR3 reads CAVDTRTGTGTEGNQPQHF. CDR3 in DNA: TGTGCCGTTGATACACGGACCGGGACAGGTACTGAGGGGAATCAGCCCCAGCATTTT. Full variable domain (rest looked up from reference TRBV30 and TRBJ1-5): SQTIHQWPATLVQPVGSPLSLECTVEGTSNPNLYWYRQAAGRGLQLLFYSVGIGQISSEVPQNLSASRPQDRQFILSSKKLLLSDSGFYLCAVDTRTGTGTEGNQPQHFGDGTRLSIL.

This chain links TRBV11-3 with TRBJ2-1; D perhaps matches TRBD1 (5 bases). Germline assignment: CDR1 SGHNT and CDR2 YENEEA. V lost 5 bases and J lost 0, with 11 bases in between. The CDR3 length is 15 residues. Here the CDR3 DNA reads TGTGCCAGCAGCCTGGGGCCGAGCTCCTACAATGAGCAGTTCTTC. Translation: CASSLGPSSYNEQFF.

This clone was seen only a few times. This chain connects TRBV5-1 to TRBJ2-5; 9 bases agree with TRBD2. The CDR3 is 15 amino acids. V dropped 9 bases and J dropped 5; count of bases not matched to a gene: 14. Germline lookup yields CDR1 SGHRS and CDR2 YFSETQ. In nucleotides, the CDR3 is TGCGCCATCGAGACGGCTAGCGGGACCCGGGAGACCCAGTACTTC. It is translated as CAIETASGTRETQYF.